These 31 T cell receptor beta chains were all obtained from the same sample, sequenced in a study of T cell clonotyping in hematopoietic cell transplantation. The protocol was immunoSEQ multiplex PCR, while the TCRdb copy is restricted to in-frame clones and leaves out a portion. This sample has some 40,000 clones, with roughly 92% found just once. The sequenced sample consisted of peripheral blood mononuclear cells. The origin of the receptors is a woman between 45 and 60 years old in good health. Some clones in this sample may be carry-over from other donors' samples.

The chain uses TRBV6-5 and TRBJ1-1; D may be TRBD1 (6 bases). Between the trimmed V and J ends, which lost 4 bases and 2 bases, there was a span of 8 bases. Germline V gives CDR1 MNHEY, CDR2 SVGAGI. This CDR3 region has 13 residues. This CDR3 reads CASSSTGNTEAFF. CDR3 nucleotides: TGTGCCAGCAGTTCGACAGGCAACACTGAAGCTTTCTTT.

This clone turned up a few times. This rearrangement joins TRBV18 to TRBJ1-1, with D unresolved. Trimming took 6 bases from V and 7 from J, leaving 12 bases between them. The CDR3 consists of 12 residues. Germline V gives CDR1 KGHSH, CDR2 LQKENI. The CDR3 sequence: CASSLSGVEAFF. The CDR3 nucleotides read TGTGCCAGCTCTCTGTCAGGAGTTGAAGCTTTCTTT.

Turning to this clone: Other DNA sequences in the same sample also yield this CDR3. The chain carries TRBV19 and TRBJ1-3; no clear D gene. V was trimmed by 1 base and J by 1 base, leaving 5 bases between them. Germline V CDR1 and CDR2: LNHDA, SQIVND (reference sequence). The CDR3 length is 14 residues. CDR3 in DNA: TGTGCCAGTAGTATAGGTGGTTCTGGAAACACCATATATTTT. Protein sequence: CASSIGGSGNTIYF. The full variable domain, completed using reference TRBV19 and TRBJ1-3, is DGGITQSPKYLFRKEGQNVTLSCEQNLNHDAMYWYRQDPGQGLRLIYYSQIVNDFQKGDIAEGYSVSREKKESFPLTVTSAQKNPTAFYLCASSIGGSGNTIYFGEGSWLTVV.

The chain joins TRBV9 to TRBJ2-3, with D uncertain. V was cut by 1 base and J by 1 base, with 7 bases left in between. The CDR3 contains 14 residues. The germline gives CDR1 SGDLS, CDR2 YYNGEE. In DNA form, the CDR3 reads TGTGCCAGCAGCGTAAGCCCGGGCACAGATACGCAGTATTTT. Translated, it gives CASSVSPGTDTQYF. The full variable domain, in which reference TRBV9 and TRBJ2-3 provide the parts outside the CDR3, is DSGVTQTPKHLITATGQRVTLRCSPRSGDLSVYWYQQSLDQGLQFLIQYYNGEERAKGNILERFSAQQFPDLHSELNLSSLELGDSALYFCASSVSPGTDTQYFGPGTRLTVL.

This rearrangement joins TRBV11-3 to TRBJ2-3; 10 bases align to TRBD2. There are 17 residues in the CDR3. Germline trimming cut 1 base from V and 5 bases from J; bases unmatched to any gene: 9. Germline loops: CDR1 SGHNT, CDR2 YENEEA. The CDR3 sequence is CASSLASGGAGEDTQYF. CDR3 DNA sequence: TGTGCCAGCAGCTTAGCCAGCGGGGGGGCCGGTGAAGATACGCAGTATTTT.

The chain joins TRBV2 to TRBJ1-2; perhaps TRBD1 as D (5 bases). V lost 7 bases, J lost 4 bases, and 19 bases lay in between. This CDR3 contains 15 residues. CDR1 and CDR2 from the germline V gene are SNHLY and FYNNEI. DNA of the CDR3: TGTGCCAGCACCATGAGACATCAGGGTGGCTATGGCTACACCTTC. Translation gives CASTMRHQGGYGYTF.

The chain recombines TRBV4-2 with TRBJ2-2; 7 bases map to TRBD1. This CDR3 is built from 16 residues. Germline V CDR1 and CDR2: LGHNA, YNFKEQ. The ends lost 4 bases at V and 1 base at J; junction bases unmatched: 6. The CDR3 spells CASSPADRRNTGELFF. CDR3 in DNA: TGTGCCAGCAGCCCAGCGGACAGGAGGAACACCGGGGAGCTGTTTTTT.

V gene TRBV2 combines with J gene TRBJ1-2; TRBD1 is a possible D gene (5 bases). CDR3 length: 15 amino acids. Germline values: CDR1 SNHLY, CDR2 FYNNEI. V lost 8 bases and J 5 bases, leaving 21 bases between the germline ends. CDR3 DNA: TGTGCCAGCCCGGATGCAGGGAGAAAAGGTTATGGCTACACCTTC. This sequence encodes CASPDAGRKGYGYTF.

The CDR3 DNA is TGTGCCAGCAGTTACGGGGGGGTGCGTGGCTACACCTTC. Its protein product is CASSYGGVRGYTF. This chain joins TRBV6-5 and TRBJ1-2, with a possible D match to TRBD1 (5 bases). CDR1 MNHEY and CDR2 SVGAGI come from the germline V gene. The CDR3 sequence is 13 residues long. V lost 2 bases and J 7 bases, leaving 11 bases between the germline ends.

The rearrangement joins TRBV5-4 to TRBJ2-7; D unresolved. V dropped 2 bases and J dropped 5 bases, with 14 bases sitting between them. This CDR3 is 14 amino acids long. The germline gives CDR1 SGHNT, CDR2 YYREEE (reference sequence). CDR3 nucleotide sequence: TGTGCCAGCAGCTTCGAACGGGCCCCCCACGAGCAGTACTTC. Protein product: CASSFERAPHEQYF.

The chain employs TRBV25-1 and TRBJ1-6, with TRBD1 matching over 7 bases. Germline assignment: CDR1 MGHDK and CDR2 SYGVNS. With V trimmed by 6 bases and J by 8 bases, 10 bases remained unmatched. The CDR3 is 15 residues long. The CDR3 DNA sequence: TGTGCCAGCAGCAGAGGGACAGAGCTGTATTCACCCCTCCACTTT. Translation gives CASSRGTELYSPLHF.

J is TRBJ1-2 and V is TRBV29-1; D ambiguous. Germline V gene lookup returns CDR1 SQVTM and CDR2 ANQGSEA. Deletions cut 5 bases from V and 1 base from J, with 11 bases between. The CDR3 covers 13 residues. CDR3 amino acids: CSVSSGVNYGYTF. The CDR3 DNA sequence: TGCAGCGTTTCCTCCGGGGTTAACTATGGCTACACCTTC.

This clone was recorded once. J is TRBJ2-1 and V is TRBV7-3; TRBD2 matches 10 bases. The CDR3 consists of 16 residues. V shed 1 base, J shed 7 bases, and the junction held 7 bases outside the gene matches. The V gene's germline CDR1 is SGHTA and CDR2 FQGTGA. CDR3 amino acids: CASSLIQRGGQNEQFF. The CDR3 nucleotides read TGTGCCAGCAGCTTAATCCAGCGGGGGGGCCAAAATGAGCAGTTCTTC. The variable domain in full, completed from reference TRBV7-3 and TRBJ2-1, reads GAGVSQTPSNKVTEKGKYVELRCDPISGHTALYWYRQSLGQGPEFLIYFQGTGAADDSGLPNDRFFAVRPEGSVSTLKIQRTERGDSAVYLCASSLIQRGGQNEQFFGPGTRLTVL.

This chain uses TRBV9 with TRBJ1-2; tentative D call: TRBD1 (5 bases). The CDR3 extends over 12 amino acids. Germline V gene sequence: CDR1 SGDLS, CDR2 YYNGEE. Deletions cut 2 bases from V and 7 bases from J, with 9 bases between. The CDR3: CASSVNGGGYTF. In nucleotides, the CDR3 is TGTGCCAGCAGCGTCAACGGGGGTGGCTACACCTTC.

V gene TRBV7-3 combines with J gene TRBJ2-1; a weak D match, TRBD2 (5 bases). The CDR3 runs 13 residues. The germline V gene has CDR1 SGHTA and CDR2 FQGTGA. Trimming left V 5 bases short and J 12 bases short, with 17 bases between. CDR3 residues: CASSEAEDWPQFF. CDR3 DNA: TGTGCCAGCAGCGAAGCTGAGGACTGGCCGCAGTTCTTC.

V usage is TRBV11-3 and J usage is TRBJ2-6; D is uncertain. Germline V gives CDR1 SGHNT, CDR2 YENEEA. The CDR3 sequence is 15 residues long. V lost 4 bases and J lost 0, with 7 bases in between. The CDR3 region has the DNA TGTGCCAGCAGCTCCGTAGTCTCTGGGGCCAACGTCCTGACTTTC. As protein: CASSSVVSGANVLTF.

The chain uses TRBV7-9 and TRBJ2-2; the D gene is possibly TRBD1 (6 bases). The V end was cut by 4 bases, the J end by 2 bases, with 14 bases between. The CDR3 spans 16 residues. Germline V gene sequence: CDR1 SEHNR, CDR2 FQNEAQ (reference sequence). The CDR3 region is CASSSSGTLNTGELFF. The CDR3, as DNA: TGTGCCAGCAGCTCATCCGGGACACTAAACACCGGGGAGCTGTTTTTT.

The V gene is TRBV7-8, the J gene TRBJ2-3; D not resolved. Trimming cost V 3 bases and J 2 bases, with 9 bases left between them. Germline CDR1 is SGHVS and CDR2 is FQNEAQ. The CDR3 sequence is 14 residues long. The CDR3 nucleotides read TGTGCCAGCAGCTTTGACCTCTCCACAGATACGCAGTATTTT. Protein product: CASSFDLSTDTQYF. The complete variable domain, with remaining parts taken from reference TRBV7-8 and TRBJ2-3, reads GAGVSQSPRYKVAKRGQDVALRCDPISGHVSLFWYQQALGQGPEFLTYFQNEAQLDKSGLPSDRFFAERPEGSVSTLKIQRTQQEDSAVYLCASSFDLSTDTQYFGPGTRLTVL.

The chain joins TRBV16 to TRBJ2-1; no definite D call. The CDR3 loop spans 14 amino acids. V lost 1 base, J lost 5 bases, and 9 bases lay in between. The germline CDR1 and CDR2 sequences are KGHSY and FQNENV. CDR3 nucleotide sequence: TGTGCCAGCAGCCAATTGCGAACGGACAATGAGCAGTTCTTC. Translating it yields CASSQLRTDNEQFF.

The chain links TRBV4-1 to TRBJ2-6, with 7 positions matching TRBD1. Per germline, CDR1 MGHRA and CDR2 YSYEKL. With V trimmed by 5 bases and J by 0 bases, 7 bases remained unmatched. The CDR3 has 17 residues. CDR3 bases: TGCGCCAGCAGCTTCGGACAGGCACGCTCTGGGGCCAACGTCCTGACTTTC. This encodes CASSFGQARSGANVLTF.

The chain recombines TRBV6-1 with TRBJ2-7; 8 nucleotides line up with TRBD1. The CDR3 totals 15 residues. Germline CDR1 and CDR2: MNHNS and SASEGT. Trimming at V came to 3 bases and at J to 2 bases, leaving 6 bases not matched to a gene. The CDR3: CASSDRDRIAYEQYF. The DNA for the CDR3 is TGTGCCAGCAGTGACAGGGACAGGATAGCCTACGAGCAGTACTTC.

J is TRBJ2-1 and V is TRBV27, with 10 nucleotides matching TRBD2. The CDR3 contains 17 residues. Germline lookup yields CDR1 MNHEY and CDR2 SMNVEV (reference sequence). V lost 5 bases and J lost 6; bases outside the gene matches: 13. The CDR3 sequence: CASSPTPAGGPRNEQFF. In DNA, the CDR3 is TGTGCCAGCAGTCCCACACCAGCGGGGGGGCCCCGCAATGAGCAGTTCTTC.

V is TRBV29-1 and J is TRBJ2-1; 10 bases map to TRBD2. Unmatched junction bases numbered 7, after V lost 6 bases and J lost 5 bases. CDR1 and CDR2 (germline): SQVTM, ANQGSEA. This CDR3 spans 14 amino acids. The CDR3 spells CSVKLAGDHNEQFF. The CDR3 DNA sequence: TGCAGCGTGAAGCTAGCGGGGGACCACAATGAGCAGTTCTTC.

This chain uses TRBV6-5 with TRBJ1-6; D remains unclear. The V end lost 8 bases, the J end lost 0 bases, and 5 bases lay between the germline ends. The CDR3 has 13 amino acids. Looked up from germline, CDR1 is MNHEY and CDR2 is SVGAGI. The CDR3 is CASGGSYNSPLHF. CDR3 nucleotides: TGTGCCAGCGGCGGCTCCTATAATTCACCCCTCCACTTT.

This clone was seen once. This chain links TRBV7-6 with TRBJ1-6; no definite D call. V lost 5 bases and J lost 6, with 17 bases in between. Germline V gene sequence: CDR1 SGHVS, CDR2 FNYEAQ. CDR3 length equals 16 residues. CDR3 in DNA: TGTGCCAGCAGCCAGGAACAGAGAGGACTTAATTCACCCCTCCACTTT. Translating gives CASSQEQRGLNSPLHF.

CDR3 residues: CASSLSRPSNTGELFF. DNA for the CDR3: TGTGCCAGCAGCTTGTCTCGACCGTCGAACACCGGGGAGCTGTTTTTT. J is TRBJ2-2 and V is TRBV7-3; D remains ambiguous. V dropped 3 bases and J dropped 0 bases, with 11 bases sitting between them. The CDR3 runs 16 residues. Germline V lookup: CDR1 SGHTA, CDR2 FQGTGA.

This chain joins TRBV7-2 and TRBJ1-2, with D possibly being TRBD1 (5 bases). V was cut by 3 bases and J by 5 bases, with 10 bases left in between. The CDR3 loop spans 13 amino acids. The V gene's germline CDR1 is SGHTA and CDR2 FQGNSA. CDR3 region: CASSLGTEYGYTF. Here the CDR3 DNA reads TGTGCCAGCAGCTTGGGGACCGAATATGGCTACACCTTC.

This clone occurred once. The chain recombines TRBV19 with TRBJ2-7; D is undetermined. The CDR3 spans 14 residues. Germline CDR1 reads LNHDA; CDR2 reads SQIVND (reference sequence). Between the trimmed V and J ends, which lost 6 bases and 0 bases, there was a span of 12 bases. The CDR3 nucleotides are TGTGCCAGTAGCCAACAGCGAAGCTCCTACGAGCAGTACTTC. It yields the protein CASSQQRSSYEQYF.

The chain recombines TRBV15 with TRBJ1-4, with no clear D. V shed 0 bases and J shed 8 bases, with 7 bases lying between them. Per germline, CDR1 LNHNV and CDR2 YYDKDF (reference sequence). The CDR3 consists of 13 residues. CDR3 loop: CATSRDRREKLFF. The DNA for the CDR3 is TGTGCCACCAGCAGAGATCGAAGGGAAAAACTGTTTTTT.

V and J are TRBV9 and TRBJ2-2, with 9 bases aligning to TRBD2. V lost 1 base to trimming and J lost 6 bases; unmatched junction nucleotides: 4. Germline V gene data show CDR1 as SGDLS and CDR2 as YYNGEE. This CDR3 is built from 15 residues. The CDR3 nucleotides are TGTGCCAGCAGCGTACTCGGACTAGCGTCCGGGGAGCTGTTTTTT. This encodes CASSVLGLASGELFF.

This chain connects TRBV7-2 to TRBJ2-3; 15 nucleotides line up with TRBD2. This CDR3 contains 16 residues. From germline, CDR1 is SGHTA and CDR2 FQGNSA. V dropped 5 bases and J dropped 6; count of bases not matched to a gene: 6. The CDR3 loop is CASSPRTSGGADTQYF. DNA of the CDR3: TGTGCCAGCAGCCCACGGACTAGCGGGGGGGCGGATACGCAGTATTTT.